The 31 T cell receptor beta chains in this list originate from one sample, sequenced in a study of T cell responses to AZD1222 COVID-19 vaccine. Data came from immunoSEQ multiplex PCR; TCRdb stores just in-frame clones and leaves some out. The repertoire holds about 190,000 clones, with approximately 91% as singletons. The sample here was peripheral blood, taken on day 0 of AZD1222 vaccination. The source of these receptors is an adult in good health.

The chain joins TRBV5-5 to TRBJ1-4; possibly TRBD1 for D (6 bases). V lost 3 bases to trimming and J lost 1 base, with 7 bases between them. The CDR3 has 14 residues. The germline gives CDR1 SGHKS, CDR2 YYEKEE (reference sequence). The CDR3 bases are TGTGCCAGCAGCTCACAGGGAACTAATGAAAAACTGTTTTTT. Its translation: CASSSQGTNEKLFF. The full variable domain, its missing parts supplied by reference TRBV5-5 and TRBJ1-4, is DAGVTQSPTHLIKTRGQQVTLRCSPISGHKSVSWYQQVLGQGPQFIFQYYEKEERGRGNFPDRFSARQFPNYSSELNVNALLLGDSALYLCASSSQGTNEKLFFGSGTQLSVL.

The chain employs TRBV7-9 and TRBJ2-1; TRBD2 aligns across 8 bases. V was pared by 4 bases and J by 6 bases, with 8 bases of the junction left unmatched. The CDR3 totals 15 residues. CDR1 is SEHNR and CDR2 is FQNEAQ in the germline V gene (reference sequence). The CDR3 sequence: CASSSSGSYVNEQFF. The CDR3 DNA reads TGTGCCAGCAGCTCGAGCGGGAGCTATGTCAATGAGCAGTTCTTC.

The chain carries TRBV5-1 and TRBJ1-2, with D tentatively TRBD1 (5 bases). The CDR3 contains 17 residues. The ends were cut back, 1 base at V and 0 bases at J, with 16 bases in the middle. CDR1 and CDR2 from the germline V gene are SGHRS and YFSETQ. CDR3: CASSLSLVEGANYGYTF. The CDR3 bases are TGCGCCAGCAGCTTGAGCTTGGTAGAAGGGGCTAACTATGGCTACACCTTC.

This clone is a singleton in its sample. The chain employs TRBV9 and TRBJ1-3; D not certain. The CDR3 sequence is 14 residues long. With 3 bases removed from V and 2 bases from J, the gap between germline ends came to 9 bases. Germline V CDR1 and CDR2: SGDLS, YYNGEE. The DNA for the CDR3 is TGTGCCAGCAGCGGTTACAGTGCTGGAAACACCATATATTTT. The encoded protein is CASSGYSAGNTIYF.

The chain has TRBV7-2 and TRBJ1-5; weak D call: TRBD1 (6 bases). V was cut by 5 bases and J by 2 bases, with 13 bases left in between. Germline V lookup: CDR1 SGHTA, CDR2 FQGNSA. The CDR3 runs to 15 residues. CDR3 protein: CASSPTSGGNQPQHF. The CDR3 coding sequence is TGTGCCAGCAGCCCAACTTCAGGGGGCAATCAGCCCCAGCATTTT.

J is TRBJ1-2 and V is TRBV2; 11 bases line up with TRBD1. V trimming: 5 bases; J trimming: 2 bases; junction bases outside the gene matches: 4. This CDR3 spans 15 amino acids. Germline V gene data show CDR1 as SNHLY and CDR2 as FYNNEI. This CDR3 reads CASSRTGGSNYGYTF. The CDR3 DNA is TGTGCCAGCAGTAGGACAGGGGGCTCGAACTATGGCTACACCTTC.

The CDR3 here is CATRKPGRPQDTQYF. CDR3 nucleotides: TGTGCCACCAGGAAACCGGGACGGCCTCAAGATACGCAGTATTTT. The chain combines TRBV15 with TRBJ2-3, with D perhaps given as TRBD1 or TRBD2 (5 bases each). Germline V CDR1 and CDR2: LNHNV, YYDKDF (reference sequence). V dropped 6 bases and J dropped 5 bases, with 18 bases sitting between them. This CDR3 spans 15 amino acids. Looking up the rest from reference TRBV15 and TRBJ2-3 gives the full variable domain: DAMVIQNPRYQVTQFGKPVTLSCSQTLNHNVMYWYQQKSSQAPKLLFHYYDKDFNNEADTPDNFQSRRPNTSFCFLDIRSPGLGDTAMYLCATRKPGRPQDTQYFGPGTRLTVL.

The rearrangement joins TRBV5-1 to TRBJ2-7; 11 bases are shared with TRBD1. The V gene's germline CDR1 is SGHRS and CDR2 YFSETQ. J was trimmed by 1 base and V by 5 bases; bases with no gene match: 5. The CDR3 has 15 amino acids. The CDR3 region has the DNA TGCGCCAGCAGGTACGGGACAGGGGGTTCCTACGAGCAGTACTTC. Amino acids: CASRYGTGGSYEQYF. The full variable domain, completed using reference TRBV5-1 and TRBJ2-7, is KAGVTQTPRYLIKTRGQQVTLSCSPISGHRSVSWYQQTPGQGLQFLFEYFSETQRNKGNFPGRFSGRQFSNSRSEMNVSTLELGDSALYLCASRYGTGGSYEQYFGPGTRLTVT.

This clone was seen a handful of times. The V and J genes are TRBV7-9 and TRBJ1-2, with D possibly being TRBD1 (5 bases). Germline assignment: CDR1 SEHNR and CDR2 FQNEAQ (reference sequence). This CDR3 has 15 amino acids. Trimming removed 3 bases at V and 5 bases at J, with 16 bases between. The CDR3 here is CASSFYSGESYGYTF. For the CDR3, the DNA is TGTGCCAGCAGCTTTTATTCGGGGGAAAGTTATGGCTACACCTTC.

This chain links TRBV15 with TRBJ2-1; D not resolved. The CDR3 covers 14 residues. Germline CDR1 is LNHNV and CDR2 is YYDKDF (reference sequence). V was shortened by 9 bases and J by 0 bases, with 12 bases between the two germline ends. CDR3 DNA: TGTGCCACACAGCGCAGAAGCTCCTACAATGAGCAGTTCTTC. It is translated as CATQRRSSYNEQFF.

The chain carries TRBV19 and TRBJ1-2; TRBD1 matches 9 bases. Germline trimming cut 3 bases from V and 2 bases from J; bases unmatched to any gene: 7. CDR1 is LNHDA and CDR2 is SQIVND in the germline V gene (reference sequence). This CDR3 comprises 16 residues. The CDR3, as DNA: TGTGCCAGTAGTATTCAGGGGACAGGGTTAAACTATGGCTACACCTTC. This codes for CASSIQGTGLNYGYTF. The full variable domain, its missing parts supplied by reference TRBV19 and TRBJ1-2, is DGGITQSPKYLFRKEGQNVTLSCEQNLNHDAMYWYRQDPGQGLRLIYYSQIVNDFQKGDIAEGYSVSREKKESFPLTVTSAQKNPTAFYLCASSIQGTGLNYGYTFGSGTRLTVV.

In this sample, this clone turned up once. The chain employs TRBV14 and TRBJ2-2; D tentatively fits TRBD1 or TRBD2 (6 bases each). With 1 base removed from V and 6 bases from J, the gap between germline ends came to 9 bases. The CDR3 extends over 14 amino acids. Germline V gene sequence: CDR1 SGHDN, CDR2 FVKESK. Here the CDR3 reads CASSQVRGPGELFF. As DNA, the CDR3 is TGTGCCAGCAGCCAAGTTCGGGGGCCCGGGGAGCTGTTTTTT.

The chain carries TRBV5-8 and TRBJ2-2; 10 bases agree with TRBD2. J gave up 4 bases and V 5 bases, and 5 bases lay outside the gene matches. The CDR3 extends over 15 amino acids. The germline V gene has CDR1 SGHTS and CDR2 YDEGEE. The CDR3 spells CASRPGLASTGELFF. DNA for the CDR3: TGTGCCAGCAGACCGGGACTAGCGAGCACCGGGGAGCTGTTTTTT.

This chain connects TRBV6-1 to TRBJ1-4, with 9 bases aligning to TRBD1. This CDR3 has 16 amino acids. Trimming at V came to 3 bases and at J to 8 bases, leaving 10 bases not matched to a gene. Per germline, CDR1 MNHNS and CDR2 SASEGT. The CDR3: CASSDNSGTGWEKLFF. The CDR3 coding sequence is TGTGCCAGCAGTGACAACTCCGGGACAGGGTGGGAAAAACTGTTTTTT.

The chain joins TRBV7-3 to TRBJ1-6; D is uncertain. Germline V gives CDR1 SGHTA, CDR2 FQGTGA. The CDR3 extends over 14 amino acids. The V end lost 3 bases, the J end lost 7 bases, and 10 bases lay between the germline ends. The chain's CDR3 is CASSLGTSNSPLHF. CDR3 in DNA: TGTGCCAGCAGCTTGGGAACCAGCAATTCACCCCTCCACTTT.

The chain recombines TRBV28 with TRBJ1-1; possible D gene TRBD1, 6 bases. The ends were cut back, 5 bases at V and 2 bases at J, with 15 bases in the middle. Germline V gives CDR1 MDHEN, CDR2 SYDVKM. CDR3 size: 15 residues. The CDR3 DNA reads as TGTGCCAGCAGTCCCCTGGGGACACTCAACACTGAAGCTTTCTTT. Encoded protein: CASSPLGTLNTEAFF.

The chain uses TRBV7-2 and TRBJ2-7; 7 bases match TRBD2. The V gene's germline CDR1 is SGHTA and CDR2 FQGNSA. The CDR3 has 15 amino acids. V was clipped by 5 bases and J by 4 bases; unmatched bases: 11. The CDR3: CASSPRGSGFYEQYF. CDR3 nucleotides: TGTGCCAGCAGCCCCCGGGGTAGCGGGTTTTACGAGCAGTACTTC.

This chain links TRBV14 with TRBJ2-2; 7 nucleotides line up with TRBD2. J was trimmed by 5 bases and V by 0 bases; bases with no gene match: 3. In germline, CDR1 is SGHDN, CDR2 FVKESK. The CDR3 is 15 residues long. As DNA, the CDR3 is TGTGCCAGCAGCCAAGACGGGAGGCGGACCGGGGAGCTGTTTTTT. As protein: CASSQDGRRTGELFF.

V gene TRBV6-5 combines with J gene TRBJ1-6, with 7 bases identical to TRBD1. V dropped 5 bases and J dropped 8; count of bases not matched to a gene: 9. This CDR3 is 15 amino acids long. Per germline, CDR1 MNHEY and CDR2 SVGAGI. The CDR3 nucleotides read TGTGCCAGCAGTAGAGACAGGGCACATGATTCACCCCTCCACTTT. It specifies CASSRDRAHDSPLHF.

The V gene is TRBV12-3 or TRBV12-4, the J gene TRBJ1-5; unclear D gene. Trimming removed 4 bases at V and 5 bases at J, with 6 bases between. The CDR3 contains 12 residues. CDR3 nucleotides: TGTGCCAGCAGTTCACAATATCAGCCCCAGCATTTT. Translation: CASSSQYQPQHF.

This chain connects TRBV6-5 to TRBJ1-5, with 8 positions matching TRBD1. V shed 5 bases, J shed 7 bases, and the junction held 10 bases outside the gene matches. The germline V gene encodes CDR1 MNHEY and CDR2 SVGAGI. The CDR3 is 15 residues long. The CDR3 sequence: CASSTQGARLQPQHF. The CDR3 DNA sequence: TGTGCCAGCAGTACGCAGGGGGCGCGGCTACAGCCCCAGCATTTT.

The chain couples TRBV9 to TRBJ1-1; TRBD1 matches 7 bases. Per germline, CDR1 SGDLS and CDR2 YYNGEE. This CDR3 spans 15 amino acids. Germline trimming cut 3 bases from V and 1 base from J; bases unmatched to any gene: 6. The CDR3 is CASSANRGSNTEAFF. Here the CDR3 DNA reads TGTGCCAGCAGCGCAAACAGGGGATCGAACACTGAAGCTTTCTTT.

The chain employs TRBV7-8 and TRBJ2-3; 10 bases are shared with TRBD2. The CDR3 is made up of 17 amino acids. The junction had 5 bases not matched to a gene; V was cut back by 0 bases and J by 2 bases. CDR1 and CDR2 (germline): SGHVS, FQNEAQ. The chain's CDR3 is CASSLAVAGGHTDTQYF. The CDR3, as DNA: TGTGCCAGCAGCTTAGCGGTAGCGGGGGGCCACACAGATACGCAGTATTTT.

This chain's CDR3 is CASSMVKRGYTF. The CDR3 bases are TGTGCCAGTAGTATGGTCAAGCGGGGCTACACCTTC. This chain links TRBV19 with TRBJ1-2; unclear D gene. The germline gives CDR1 LNHDA, CDR2 SQIVND (reference sequence). The CDR3 runs 12 residues. Trimming took off 3 bases at V and 8 bases at J, with 10 bases between the two ends.

The chain couples TRBV3-1 (or the pseudogene TRBV3-2) to TRBJ1-6; the D is unclear. V was trimmed by 0 bases and J by 8 bases, leaving 14 bases between them. The CDR3 sequence is 16 residues long. The V gene's germline CDR1 is LGHDT and CDR2 YNNKEL (reference sequence). For the CDR3, the DNA is TGTGCCAGCAGCCAAGAATTCTACAGAGGATATTCACCCCTCCACTTT. Its translation: CASSQEFYRGYSPLHF.

The V and J genes are TRBV18 and TRBJ1-1, with 8 bases matching TRBD1. Looked up from germline, CDR1 is KGHSH and CDR2 is LQKENI. CDR3 length: 12 residues. The V gene end was trimmed by 6 bases and the J gene end by 7 bases; junction bases not matched to a gene: 4. CDR3 DNA: TGTGCCAGCTCCCGGACAGGGAATGAAGCTTTCTTT. It specifies CASSRTGNEAFF. The whole variable domain, filled in from reference TRBV18 and TRBJ1-1, reads NAGVMQNPRHLVRRRGQEARLRCSPMKGHSHVYWYRQLPEEGLKFMVYLQKENIIDESGMPKERFSAEFPKEGPSILRIQQVVRGDSAAYFCASSRTGNEAFFGQGTRLTVV.

The gene calls are TRBV5-1 and TRBJ1-1, with D hard to call. CDR1 SGHRS and CDR2 YFSETQ come from the germline V gene. The CDR3 is 13 amino acids. Between the trimmed V and J ends, which lost 3 bases and 2 bases, there was a span of 8 bases. The DNA of the CDR3 is TGCGCCAGCAGCTATGGCGACAACACTGAAGCTTTCTTT. Protein: CASSYGDNTEAFF.

V usage is TRBV7-9 and J usage is TRBJ2-2; D uncertain. CDR3 size: 15 residues. V dropped 5 bases and J dropped 2 bases, with 12 bases sitting between them. Germline V gene data show CDR1 as SEHNR and CDR2 as FQNEAQ (reference sequence). CDR3 in amino acids: CASSPRAANTGELFF. CDR3 nucleotides: TGTGCCAGCAGCCCTCGGGCAGCCAACACCGGGGAGCTGTTTTTT.

The V call is TRBV28, the J call TRBJ1-5; D not resolved. Germline V CDR1 and CDR2: MDHEN, SYDVKM. The CDR3 spans 16 residues. Between the trimmed V and J ends, which lost 2 bases and 0 bases, there was a span of 11 bases. CDR3 sequence: CASSLRGSNSNQPQHF. CDR3 bases: TGTGCCAGCAGTTTACGAGGTAGCAATAGCAATCAGCCCCAGCATTTT.

V and J are TRBV28 and TRBJ1-2; TRBD1 is a possible D gene (6 bases). Germline-derived CDR1 and CDR2 are MDHEN and SYDVKM. The CDR3 contains 14 residues. The V end was cut by 3 bases, the J end by 4 bases, with 12 bases between. The DNA for the CDR3 is TGTGCCAGCAGTTTGGGGGCGGAGGGCTATGGCTACACCTTC. Amino acids: CASSLGAEGYGYTF.

Remarks on this clone: A read error may produce the germline difference seen at one junction end. The V call is TRBV7-9, the J call TRBJ2-2; D gene uncertain. This CDR3 region has 14 residues. Germline CDR1 and CDR2: SEHNR and FQNEAQ (reference sequence). The CDR3 reads CASRLETLTGELFF. The CDR3 DNA is TGTGCCAGCAGATTAGAAACCCTCACGGGGGAGCTGTTTTTT. Drawing the rest from reference TRBV7-9 and TRBJ2-2, the complete variable domain is DTGVSQNPRHKITKRGQNVTFRCDPISEHNRLYWYRQTLGQGPEFLTYFQNEAQLEKSRLLSDRFSAERPKGSFSTLEIQRTEQGDSAMYLCASRLETLTGELFFGEGSRLTVL.